This entry lists 20 T cell receptor beta chains sequenced from one sample in a study of T cells in Graves' hyperthyroidism and ophthalmopathy. The source material, RNA transcripts, was used to amplify TCR beta CDR3 regions. The HTBI set primed first-round TCR CDR3 RT-PCR. TCRdb ran MiXCR on the multiplex PCR reads and lists one entry per CDR3 protein. Among about 520,000 distinct CDR3 sequences listed, around a quarter were seen once. The sequenced material came from blood. The receptors here all came from a woman aged 25 to 45 with Graves' ophthalmopathy.

About this clonotype itself: A much larger clonotype is one base distant, so this may be a read error. The chain couples TRBV24-1 to TRBJ2-5; perhaps D is TRBD1 or TRBD2 (5 bases each). CDR3 size: 15 residues. CDR1 is KGHDR and CDR2 is SFDVKD in the germline V gene. Here the CDR3 DNA reads TGTGCCACCAGTGATTTTGGGGGAGACCAAGAGACCAAGTACTTC. Protein sequence: CATSDFGGDQETKYF.

This clonotype was picked up a small number of times. The chain uses TRBV7-4 and TRBJ1-2; possible D gene TRBD1, 6 bases. This CDR3 is 14 amino acids long. Trimming took 6 bases from V and 4 from J, leaving 15 bases between them. Germline lookup yields CDR1 SGHVT and CDR2 SQSDAQ. The CDR3 bases are TGTGCCAGCAGTGAAAGGGGGAGTCGCTATGGCTACACCTTC. Protein: CASSERGSRYGYTF.

This clonotype came up many times. The CDR3 DNA sequence: TGTGCCAGCAGTTTATCCAGGGGGTCTGGAAACACCATATATTTT. It translates to CASSLSRGSGNTIYF. The chain combines TRBV12-3 or TRBV12-4 with TRBJ1-3; 7 bases match TRBD1. The CDR3 covers 15 residues. After removal of 2 bases from V and 1 base from J, the junction contained 2 bases not matched to a gene.

This clonotype was recorded many times. The chain is built from TRBV7-3 and TRBJ2-3, with D possibly being TRBD2 (5 bases). Germline CDR1 is SGHTA and CDR2 is FQGTGA. The CDR3 runs to 15 residues. The V end was cut by 0 bases, the J end by 5 bases, with 12 bases between. DNA for the CDR3: TGTGCCAGCAGCTTAACGCCGGGGTTTCAAGATACGCAGTATTTT. This encodes CASSLTPGFQDTQYF.

This clonotype was seen a handful of times. This sequence joins TRBV4-1 and TRBJ2-7; 7 bases agree with TRBD2. The CDR3 consists of 15 residues. The germline CDR1 and CDR2 sequences are MGHRA and YSYEKL. Unmatched junction bases numbered 7, after V lost 4 bases and J lost 1 base. In DNA, the CDR3 is TGCGCCAGCAGCCTCTCTCGGGGGGAATCCTACGAGCAGTACTTC. This encodes CASSLSRGESYEQYF.

The chain joins TRBV6-2 or TRBV6-3 to TRBJ2-7; D may be TRBD1 (6 bases). The CDR3 consists of 13 residues. Trimming pared 4 bases from V and 3 bases from J, leaving 10 bases between. Germline CDR1 is MNHEY and CDR2 is SVGEGT. CDR3 loop: CASSSGDIYEQYF. The CDR3, as DNA: TGTGCCAGCAGTTCCGGGGACATCTACGAGCAGTACTTC.

This clonotype has ten or more counts. The rearrangement joins TRBV6-1 to TRBJ1-1; D unclear. Germline V gene sequence: CDR1 MNHNS, CDR2 SASEGT. This CDR3 region has 14 residues. V lost 4 bases to trimming and J lost 10 bases, with 19 bases between them. This chain's CDR3 is CASSALDVERGAFF. CDR3 coding DNA: TGTGCCAGCAGTGCTCTTGATGTGGAACGAGGAGCTTTCTTT.

This clonotype was observed at least ten times. This chain joins TRBV6-1 and TRBJ1-3; D unclear. This CDR3 spans 15 amino acids. Germline V gene sequence: CDR1 MNHNS, CDR2 SASEGT. V was trimmed by 6 bases and J by 0 bases, leaving 12 bases between them. Written as DNA, the CDR3 is TGTGCCAGCAGAACAGACGGGGACTCTGGAAACACCATATATTTT. Its translation is CASRTDGDSGNTIYF.

Turning to this clonotype: This sequence may be a read error, since a much larger clone differs from it by one base. The gene calls are TRBV19 and TRBJ2-2; 8 nucleotides match TRBD1. Germline values: CDR1 LNHDA, CDR2 SQIVND (reference sequence). The CDR3 totals 15 residues. CDR3: CASSIGTGNTGEPFF. The CDR3 DNA follows: TGTGCCAGTAGTATAGGGACAGGGAACACCGGGGAGCCGTTTTTT.

In its sample, this clonotype was seen a few times. The chain joins TRBV12-3 or TRBV12-4 to TRBJ1-3; D is uncertain. V gave up 7 bases and J gave up 0 bases, with 7 bases separating them. There are 13 residues in the CDR3. CDR3 protein: CASTQSSGNTIYF. CDR3 DNA sequence: TGTGCCAGCACCCAGAGCTCTGGAAACACCATATATTTT.

The J gene is TRBJ1-2, the V gene TRBV12-3 or TRBV12-4; D possibly corresponds to TRBD1 (5 bases). Trimming stripped 3 bases from V and 9 bases from J, with 20 bases between. This CDR3 contains 15 residues. CDR3 protein: CASSLEGRVDSSYTF. CDR3 bases: TGTGCCAGCAGTTTGGAGGGGCGGGTGGATTCTAGCTACACCTTC.

This clonotype was found many times. The chain carries TRBV12-3 or TRBV12-4 and TRBJ2-2; 8 nucleotides agree with TRBD1. Trimming cost V 8 bases and J 6 bases; bases outside gene matches: 5. The CDR3 is 13 residues long. The CDR3 DNA is TGTGCCAGCCTCGGACAGGGTGCCGGGGAGCTGTTTTTT. This gives the protein CASLGQGAGELFF.

The chain's CDR3 is CASRPDRVSLRNTGELFF. CDR3 coding DNA: TGTGCCAGCAGGCCGGACAGGGTTTCCCTGAGGAACACCGGGGAGCTGTTTTTT. This chain links TRBV6-2 or TRBV6-3 with TRBJ2-2; 8 bases are a match to TRBD1. CDR3 length equals 18 residues. V was clipped by 6 bases and J by 1 base; unmatched bases: 13. In germline, CDR1 is MNHEY, CDR2 SVGEGT.

The chain recombines TRBV5-1 with TRBJ1-2; TRBD1 matches 7 bases. This CDR3 spans 15 amino acids. Per the germline V gene, CDR1 is SGHRS and CDR2 is YFSETQ. V lost 0 bases to trimming and J lost 6 bases; unmatched junction nucleotides: 8. CDR3 sequence (DNA): TGCGCCAGCAGCTTGGGCGGGACAGCCCTCCATGGCTACACCTTC. It yields the protein CASSLGGTALHGYTF.

This clonotype was seen at least ten times. This rearrangement joins TRBV7-3 to TRBJ2-5; unclear D gene. Germline V gives CDR1 SGHTA, CDR2 FQGTGA. The CDR3 has 14 residues. The V gene lost 5 bases and the J gene lost 4 bases, with 14 bases spanning the gap. Here the CDR3 DNA reads TGTGCCAGCAGCCTTGGCCCATCTGGAGAGACCCAGTACTTC. The encoded protein is CASSLGPSGETQYF.

The chain has TRBV28 and TRBJ2-5, with a tentative D call TRBD2 (6 bases). Trimming took 7 bases from V and 4 from J, leaving 16 bases between them. The CDR3 spans 14 residues. CDR1 is MDHEN and CDR2 is SYDVKM in the germline V gene. This chain's CDR3 is CASTPRGTLETQYF. The CDR3, as DNA: TGTGCCAGCACCCCGCGAGGGACTTTAGAGACCCAGTACTTC.

V and J are TRBV12-3 or TRBV12-4 and TRBJ2-4; D is tentatively TRBD1 or TRBD2 (5 bases each). Trimming pared 6 bases from V and 7 bases from J, leaving 22 bases between. This CDR3 has 16 residues. In DNA form, the CDR3 reads TGTGCCAGCAGGCCTAGGAGGTCAGGGTTGAGGAACATTCAGTACTTC. Encoded protein: CASRPRRSGLRNIQYF.

The rearrangement joins TRBV27 to TRBJ1-2; D perhaps matches TRBD1 (6 bases). V was shortened by 8 bases and J by 8 bases, with 18 bases between the two germline ends. Looked up from germline, CDR1 is MNHEY and CDR2 is SMNVEV (reference sequence). The CDR3 sequence is 13 residues long. The DNA for the CDR3 is TGTGCCAGCCGCACTCCACAGGGTAGAGGCTACACCTTC. This encodes CASRTPQGRGYTF.

This clonotype was detected only a few times. The chain couples TRBV7-2 to TRBJ2-7; TRBD2 aligns across 7 bases. The CDR3 has 16 residues. Germline CDR1 SGHTA, CDR2 FQGNSA. After removal of 1 base from V and 4 bases from J, the junction contained 10 bases not matched to a gene. In DNA form, the CDR3 reads TGTGCCAGCAGCTTAGGGCTCGGACCGGGAGGTTACGAGCAGTACTTC. This codes for CASSLGLGPGGYEQYF.

As DNA, the CDR3 is TGTGCCAGCAGCTGGGACAGGGGCGGGCGAGAAAAACTGTTTTTT. Translating gives CASSWDRGGREKLFF. V usage is TRBV7-6 and J usage is TRBJ1-4; 10 bases align to TRBD1. From germline, CDR1 is SGHVS and CDR2 FNYEAQ. The CDR3 is 15 residues long. Unmatched junction bases numbered 7, after V lost 4 bases and J lost 8 bases.